This T cell receptor (beta chain) came from a study of blood T cell repertoires in COVID-19. Study details: PBMCs, B-cell-depleted T cells, or T cells were the source of the cDNA or gDNA that made up the material.

The sample holds a few counts of this clone. The CDR3 consists of 16 residues. J was trimmed by 5 bases and V by 4 bases; bases with no gene match: 9. Germline CDR1 and CDR2: SEHNR and FQNEAQ (reference sequence). Authors' processing steps: Researchers report that nucleated cell counts were estimated from reference gene primer amplification. Assay: immunoSEQ multiplex PCR; the TCRdb copy retains only in-frame clones and omits some. The V and J calls and the clone size are those of that table, but D and trimming were determined from the DNA. Of about 140,000 clones listed, roughly 76% are singletons. This chain connects TRBV7-9 to TRBJ2-1, with 9 bases matching TRBD1. The TCR originated in a woman aged 45-60 years with active or convalescent COVID-19. Sequencing was carried out using peripheral blood. For the CDR3, the DNA is TGTGCCAGCAGCTCAGAGGACAGGGGTAAGAACAATGAGCAGTTCTTC. Protein sequence: CASSSEDRGKNNEQFF.